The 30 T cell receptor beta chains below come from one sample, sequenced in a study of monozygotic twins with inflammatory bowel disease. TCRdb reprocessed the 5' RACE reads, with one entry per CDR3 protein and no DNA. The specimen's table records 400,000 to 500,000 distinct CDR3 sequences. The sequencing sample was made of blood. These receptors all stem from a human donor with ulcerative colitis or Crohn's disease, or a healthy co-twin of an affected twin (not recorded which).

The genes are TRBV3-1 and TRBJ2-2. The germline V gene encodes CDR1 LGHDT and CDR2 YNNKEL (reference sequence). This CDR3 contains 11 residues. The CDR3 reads CASSGNGKLFF.

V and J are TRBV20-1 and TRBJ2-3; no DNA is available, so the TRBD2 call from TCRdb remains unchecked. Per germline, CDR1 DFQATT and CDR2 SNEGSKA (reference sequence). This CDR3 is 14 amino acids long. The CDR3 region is CSAPSAGAQDTQYF.

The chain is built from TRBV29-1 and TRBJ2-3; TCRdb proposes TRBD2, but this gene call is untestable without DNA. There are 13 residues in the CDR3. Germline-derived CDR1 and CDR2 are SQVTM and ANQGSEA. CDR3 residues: CSVEGLELYTQYF.

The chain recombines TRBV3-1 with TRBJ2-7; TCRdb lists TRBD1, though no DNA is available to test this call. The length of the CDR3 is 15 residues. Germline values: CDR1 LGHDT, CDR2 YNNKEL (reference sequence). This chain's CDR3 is CASAEGGPSSYEQYF.

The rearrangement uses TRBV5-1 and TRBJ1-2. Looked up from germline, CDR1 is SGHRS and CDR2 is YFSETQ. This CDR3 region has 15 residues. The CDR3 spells CASSLADSKNYGYTF.

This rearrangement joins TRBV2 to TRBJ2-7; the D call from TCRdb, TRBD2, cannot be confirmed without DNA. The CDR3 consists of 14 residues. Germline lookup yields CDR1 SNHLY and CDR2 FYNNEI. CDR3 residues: CASSPSGRIYEQYF. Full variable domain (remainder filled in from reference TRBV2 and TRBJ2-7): EPEVTQTPSHQVTQMGQEVILRCVPISNHLYFYWYRQILGQKVEFLVSFYNNEISEKSEIFDDQFSVERPDGSNFTLKIRSTKLEDSAMYFCASSPSGRIYEQYFGPGTRLTVT.

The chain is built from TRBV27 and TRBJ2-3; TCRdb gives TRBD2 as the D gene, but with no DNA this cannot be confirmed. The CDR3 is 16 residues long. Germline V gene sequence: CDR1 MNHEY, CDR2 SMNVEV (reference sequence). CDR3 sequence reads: CASSPQTSGRTDTQYF.

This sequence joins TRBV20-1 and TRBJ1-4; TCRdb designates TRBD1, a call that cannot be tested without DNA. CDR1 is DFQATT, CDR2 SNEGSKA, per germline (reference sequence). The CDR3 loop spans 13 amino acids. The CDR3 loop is CSARTGINEKLFF.

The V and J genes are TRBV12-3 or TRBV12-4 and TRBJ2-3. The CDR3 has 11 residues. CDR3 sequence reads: CATSVADTQYF.

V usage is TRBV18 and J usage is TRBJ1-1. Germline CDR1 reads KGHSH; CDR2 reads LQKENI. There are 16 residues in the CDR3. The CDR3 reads CASSPPASGRDTEAFF.

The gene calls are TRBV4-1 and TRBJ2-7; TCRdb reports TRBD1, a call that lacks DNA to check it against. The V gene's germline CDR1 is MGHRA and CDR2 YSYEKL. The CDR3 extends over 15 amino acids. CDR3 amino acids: CASSQERVSRGEQYF.

The CDR3 loop is CASSFVPIISGGPGKVQFF. The rearrangement uses TRBV28 and TRBJ2-1; TCRdb returns TRBD2, unconfirmable since there is no DNA. CDR1 is MDHEN, CDR2 SYDVKM, per germline. The CDR3 runs 19 residues.

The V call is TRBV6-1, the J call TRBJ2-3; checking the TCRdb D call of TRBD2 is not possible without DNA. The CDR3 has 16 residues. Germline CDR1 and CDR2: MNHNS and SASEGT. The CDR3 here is CASSGRLAGYPDTQYF.

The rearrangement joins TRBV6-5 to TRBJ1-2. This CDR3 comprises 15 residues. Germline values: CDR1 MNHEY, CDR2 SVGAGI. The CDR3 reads CASSYSILTNYGYTF.

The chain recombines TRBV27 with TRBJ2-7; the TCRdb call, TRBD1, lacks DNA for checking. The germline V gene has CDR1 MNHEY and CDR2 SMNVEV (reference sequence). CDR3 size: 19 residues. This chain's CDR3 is CASSLSGSPLLPRRYEQYF.

The CDR3 reads CASSPAGAGAYGYTF. The chain is built from TRBV6-1 and TRBJ1-2; lacking DNA, the TRBD1 call made by TCRdb goes unchecked. This CDR3 is 15 amino acids long. Germline CDR1 is MNHNS and CDR2 is SASEGT.

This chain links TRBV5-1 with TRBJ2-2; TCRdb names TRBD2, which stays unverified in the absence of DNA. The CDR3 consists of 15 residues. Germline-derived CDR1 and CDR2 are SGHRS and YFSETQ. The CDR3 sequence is CASSSQTTSPGELFF.

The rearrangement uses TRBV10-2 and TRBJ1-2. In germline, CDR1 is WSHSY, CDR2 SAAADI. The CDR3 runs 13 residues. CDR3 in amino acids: CASSEPSNYGYTF.

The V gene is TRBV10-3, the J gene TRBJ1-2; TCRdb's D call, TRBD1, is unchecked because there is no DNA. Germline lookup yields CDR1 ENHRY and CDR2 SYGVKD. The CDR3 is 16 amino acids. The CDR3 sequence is CAISERQGPGVDGYTF.

CDR3: CAAYIPRRTHQNQETQYF. The rearrangement links TRBV6-1 to TRBJ2-5; TCRdb lists TRBD2, though no DNA is available to test this call. The CDR3 length is 18 residues. Per the germline V gene, CDR1 is MNHNS and CDR2 is SASEGT.

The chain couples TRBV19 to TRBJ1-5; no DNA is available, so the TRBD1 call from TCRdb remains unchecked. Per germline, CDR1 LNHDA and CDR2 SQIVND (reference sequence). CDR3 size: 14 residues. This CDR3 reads CASRPGPWNQPQHF.

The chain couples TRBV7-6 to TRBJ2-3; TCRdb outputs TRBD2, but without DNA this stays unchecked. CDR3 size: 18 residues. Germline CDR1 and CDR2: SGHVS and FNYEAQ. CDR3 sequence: CASSGAASGNPSTDTQYF.

CDR3: CASSAETREDTQYF. The chain carries TRBV9 and TRBJ2-3. This CDR3 is built from 14 residues. Germline CDR1 is SGDLS and CDR2 is YYNGEE.

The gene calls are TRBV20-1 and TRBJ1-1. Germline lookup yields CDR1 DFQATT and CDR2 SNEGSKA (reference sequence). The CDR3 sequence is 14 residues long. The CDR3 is CSASSVRMRTEAFF.

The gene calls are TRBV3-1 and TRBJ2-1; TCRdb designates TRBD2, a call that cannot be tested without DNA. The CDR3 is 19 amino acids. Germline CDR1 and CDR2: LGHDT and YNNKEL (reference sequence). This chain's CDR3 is CASSQGSSGSPHSYNEQFF.

CDR3 amino acids: CSSRQYLDNEQFF. This chain uses TRBV29-1 with TRBJ2-1; as DNA is missing, the TRBD1 call by TCRdb cannot be tested. CDR1 and CDR2 from the germline V gene are SQVTM and ANQGSEA. The CDR3 runs to 13 residues.

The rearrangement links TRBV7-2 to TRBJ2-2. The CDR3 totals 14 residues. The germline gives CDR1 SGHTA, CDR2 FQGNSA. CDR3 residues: CASSLRSYTGELFF.

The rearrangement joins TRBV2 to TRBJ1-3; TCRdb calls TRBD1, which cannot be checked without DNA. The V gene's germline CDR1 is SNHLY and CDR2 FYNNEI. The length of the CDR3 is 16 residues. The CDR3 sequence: CASSWSQVLSGNTIYF.

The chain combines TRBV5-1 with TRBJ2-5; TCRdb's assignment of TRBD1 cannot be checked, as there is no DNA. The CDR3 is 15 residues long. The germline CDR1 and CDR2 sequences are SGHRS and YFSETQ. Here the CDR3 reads CASTPRRQPMGTQYF.

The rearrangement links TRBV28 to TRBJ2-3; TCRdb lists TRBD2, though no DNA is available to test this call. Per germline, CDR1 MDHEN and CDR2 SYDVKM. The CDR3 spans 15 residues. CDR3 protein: CASINSGGTTDTQYF.